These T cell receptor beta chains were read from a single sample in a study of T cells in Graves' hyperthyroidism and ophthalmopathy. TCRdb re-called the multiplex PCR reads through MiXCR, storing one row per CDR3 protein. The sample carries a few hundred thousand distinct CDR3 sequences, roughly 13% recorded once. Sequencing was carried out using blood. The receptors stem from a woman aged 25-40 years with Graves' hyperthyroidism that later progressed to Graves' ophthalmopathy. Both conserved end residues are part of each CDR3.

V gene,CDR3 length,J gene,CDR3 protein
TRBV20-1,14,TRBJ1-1,CSANPFGMNTEAFF
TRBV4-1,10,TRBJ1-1,CASSGGTVIF
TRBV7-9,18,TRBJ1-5,CASSLEWAGGEGNQPQHF
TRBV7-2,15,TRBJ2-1,CASSHRQVSYNEQFF
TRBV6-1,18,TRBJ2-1,CASSVPFLVHRSYNEQFF
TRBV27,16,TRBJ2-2,CASSPGLLLNTGELFF
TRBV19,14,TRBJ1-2,CASSGGQGSYGYTF
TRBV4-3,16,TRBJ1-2,CASSQESPDRGGGYTF
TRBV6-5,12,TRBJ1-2,CASSYAGEGYTF
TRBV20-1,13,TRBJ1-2,CSASPKTGYGYTF
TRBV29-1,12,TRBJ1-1,CSVDRSNTEAFF
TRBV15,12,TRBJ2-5,CATRDYQETQYF
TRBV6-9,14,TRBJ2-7,CASSYGGRTYEQYF
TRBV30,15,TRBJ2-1,CAWTPGTGFVNEQFF
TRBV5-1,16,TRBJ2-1,CASSLIGQGAIDEQFF
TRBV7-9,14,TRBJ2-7,CASSLGDSAYEQYF
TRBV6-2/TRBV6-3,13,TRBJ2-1,CAMRQGPYNEQFF
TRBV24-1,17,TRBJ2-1,CATSDSAPGQGINEQFF
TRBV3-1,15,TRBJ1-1,CASSQDLVVAGEAFF
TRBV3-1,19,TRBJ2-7,CASSQARGEYPPRGHEQYF
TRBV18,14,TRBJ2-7,CASSPGQGMSEQYF
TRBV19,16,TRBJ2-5,CASSPTTAGGQETQYF
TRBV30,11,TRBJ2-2,CAWAGAGELFF
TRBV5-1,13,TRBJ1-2,CAGSPDGFFGYTF
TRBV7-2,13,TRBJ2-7,CATGRIAVSEQYF
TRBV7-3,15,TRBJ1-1,CASRFTRGANTEAFF
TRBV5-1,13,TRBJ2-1,CASSLDRYNEQFF
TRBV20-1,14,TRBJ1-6,CSAPDRGDNSPLHF
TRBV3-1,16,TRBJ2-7,CASSHQGLSSSYEQYF
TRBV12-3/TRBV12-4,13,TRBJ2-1,CASTPDWANEQFF
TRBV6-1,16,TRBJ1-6,CASSPGQGENNSPLHF
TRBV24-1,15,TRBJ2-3,CATSPGQGSTDTQYF
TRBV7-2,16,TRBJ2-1,CASSLQGRGFYNEQFF
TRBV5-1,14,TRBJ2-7,CASRRRGGGYEQYF
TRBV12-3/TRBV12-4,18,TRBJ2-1,CASSNYLRVAGSHNEQFF
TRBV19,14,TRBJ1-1,CASTPQWGYTEAFF
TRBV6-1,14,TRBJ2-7,CASEGTSGTYELYF
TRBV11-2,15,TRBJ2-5,CASSSVRAKQETQYF
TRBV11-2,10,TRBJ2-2,CASWAGELFF
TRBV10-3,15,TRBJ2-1,CAIRDRGGSYNEQFF
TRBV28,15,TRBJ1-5,CACHAQGTSNQPQHF
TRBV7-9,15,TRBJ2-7,CASSLVAGGYDEQYF
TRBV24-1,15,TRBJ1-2,CATSEPDGYPGGYTF
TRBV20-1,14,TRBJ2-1,CSAKAGMGFGEQFF
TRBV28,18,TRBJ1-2,CASYLQTGGAVIGYGYTF
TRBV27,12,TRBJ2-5,CASSLPGGVQYF
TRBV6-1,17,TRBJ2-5,CASSPRQTSGSLETQYF
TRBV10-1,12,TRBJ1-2,CASSDADYGYTF
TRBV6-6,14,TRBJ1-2,CASSYSTREYGYTF
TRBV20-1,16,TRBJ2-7,CSASQRGSNPLYEQYF